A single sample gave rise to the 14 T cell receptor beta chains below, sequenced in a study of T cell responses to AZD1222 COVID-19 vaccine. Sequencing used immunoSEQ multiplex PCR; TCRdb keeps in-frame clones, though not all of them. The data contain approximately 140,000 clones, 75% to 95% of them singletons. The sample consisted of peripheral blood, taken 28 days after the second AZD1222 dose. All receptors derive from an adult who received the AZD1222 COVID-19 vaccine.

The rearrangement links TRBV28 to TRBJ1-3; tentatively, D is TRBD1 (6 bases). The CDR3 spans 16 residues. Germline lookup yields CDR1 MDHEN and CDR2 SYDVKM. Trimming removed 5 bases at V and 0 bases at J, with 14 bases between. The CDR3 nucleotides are TGTGCCAGCAGTCCCGGGGACACCTACTCTGGAAACACCATATATTTT. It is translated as CASSPGDTYSGNTIYF.

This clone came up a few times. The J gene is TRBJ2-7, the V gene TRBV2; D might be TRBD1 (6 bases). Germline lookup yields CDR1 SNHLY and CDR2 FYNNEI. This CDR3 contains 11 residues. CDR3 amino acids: CLVRGRHEQYF. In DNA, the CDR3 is TGTTTGGTCAGGGGTCGGCACGAGCAGTACTTC.

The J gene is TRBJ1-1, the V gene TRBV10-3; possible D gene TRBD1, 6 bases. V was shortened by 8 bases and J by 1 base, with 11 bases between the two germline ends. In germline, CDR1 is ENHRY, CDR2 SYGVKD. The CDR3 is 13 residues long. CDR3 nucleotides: TGTGCCATCGCGGACAGTACGAACACTGAAGCTTTCTTT. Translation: CAIADSTNTEAFF.

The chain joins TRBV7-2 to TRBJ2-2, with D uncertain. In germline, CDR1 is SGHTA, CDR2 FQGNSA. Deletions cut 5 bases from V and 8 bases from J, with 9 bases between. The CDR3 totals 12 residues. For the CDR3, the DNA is TGTGCCAGCAGCATAGTCGGGGGGGAGCTGTTTTTT. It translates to CASSIVGGELFF.

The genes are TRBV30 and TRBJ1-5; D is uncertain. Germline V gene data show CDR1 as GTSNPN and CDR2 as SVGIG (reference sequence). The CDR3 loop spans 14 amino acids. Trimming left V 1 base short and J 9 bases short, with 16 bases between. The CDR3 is CAWSDHSGSRPQHF. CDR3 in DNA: TGTGCCTGGAGTGACCACTCGGGATCCCGGCCCCAGCATTTT.

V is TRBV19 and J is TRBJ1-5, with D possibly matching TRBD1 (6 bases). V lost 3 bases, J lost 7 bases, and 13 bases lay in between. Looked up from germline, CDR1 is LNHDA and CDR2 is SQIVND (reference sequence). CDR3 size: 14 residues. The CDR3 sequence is CASSMSGDEQPQHF. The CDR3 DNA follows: TGTGCCAGTAGTATGTCAGGGGACGAGCAGCCCCAGCATTTT.

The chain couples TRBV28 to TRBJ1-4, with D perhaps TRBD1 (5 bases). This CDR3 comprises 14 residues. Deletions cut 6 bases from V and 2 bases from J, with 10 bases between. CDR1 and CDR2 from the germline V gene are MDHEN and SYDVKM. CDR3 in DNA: TGTGCCAGCAGGCAGGGAGCGACTAATGAAAAACTGTTTTTT. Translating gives CASRQGATNEKLFF.

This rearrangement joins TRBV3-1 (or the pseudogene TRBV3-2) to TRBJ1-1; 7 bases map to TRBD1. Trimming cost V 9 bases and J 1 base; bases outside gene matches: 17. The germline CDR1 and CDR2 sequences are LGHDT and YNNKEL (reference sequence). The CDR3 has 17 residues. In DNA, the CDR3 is TGTGCCAGGCTTGGGGATAGGGGGCAGGGGCCGAACACTGAAGCTTTCTTT. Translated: CARLGDRGQGPNTEAFF.

CDR3 DNA: TGTGCCAGCAGTTTTAGTATGATGGGCAATCAGCCCCAGCATTTT. Its translation: CASSFSMMGNQPQHF. The gene calls are TRBV27 and TRBJ1-5; no definite D call. V was shortened by 3 bases and J by 2 bases, with 11 bases between the two germline ends. CDR3 size: 15 residues. From germline, CDR1 is MNHEY and CDR2 SMNVEV (reference sequence).

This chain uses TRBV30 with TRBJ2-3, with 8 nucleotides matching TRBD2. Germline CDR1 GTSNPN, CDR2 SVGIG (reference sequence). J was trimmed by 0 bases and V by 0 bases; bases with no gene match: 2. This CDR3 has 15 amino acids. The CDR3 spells CAWSVAGDSTDTQYF. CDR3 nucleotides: TGTGCCTGGAGTGTAGCGGGGGATAGCACAGATACGCAGTATTTT.

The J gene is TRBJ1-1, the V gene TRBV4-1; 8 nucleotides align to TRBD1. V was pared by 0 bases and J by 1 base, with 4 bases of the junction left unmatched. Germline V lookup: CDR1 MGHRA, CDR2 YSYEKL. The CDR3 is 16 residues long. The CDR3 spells CASSQDKGTGNTEAFF. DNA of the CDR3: TGCGCCAGCAGCCAAGATAAGGGGACAGGGAACACTGAAGCTTTCTTT.

This CDR3 is CASSEQTGGYQPQHF. CDR3 bases: TGTGCCAGCAGTGAGCAGACAGGGGGCTATCAGCCCCAGCATTTT. The rearrangement links TRBV6-1 to TRBJ1-5; 10 bases agree with TRBD1. This CDR3 is built from 15 residues. V lost 3 bases to trimming and J lost 5 bases; unmatched junction nucleotides: 4. In germline, CDR1 is MNHNS, CDR2 SASEGT.

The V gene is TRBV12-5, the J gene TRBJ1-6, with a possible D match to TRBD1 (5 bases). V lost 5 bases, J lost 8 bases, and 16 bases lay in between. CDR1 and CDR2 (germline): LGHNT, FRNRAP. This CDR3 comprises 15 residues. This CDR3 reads CASGPGGAGDSPLHF. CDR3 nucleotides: TGTGCTAGTGGTCCCGGCGGGGCCGGGGATTCACCCCTCCACTTT.

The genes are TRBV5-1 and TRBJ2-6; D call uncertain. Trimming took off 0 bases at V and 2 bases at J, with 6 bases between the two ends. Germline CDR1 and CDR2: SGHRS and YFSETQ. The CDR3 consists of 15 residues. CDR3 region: CASSLESAGANVLTF. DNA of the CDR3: TGCGCCAGCAGCTTGGAGTCAGCTGGGGCCAACGTCCTGACTTTC.